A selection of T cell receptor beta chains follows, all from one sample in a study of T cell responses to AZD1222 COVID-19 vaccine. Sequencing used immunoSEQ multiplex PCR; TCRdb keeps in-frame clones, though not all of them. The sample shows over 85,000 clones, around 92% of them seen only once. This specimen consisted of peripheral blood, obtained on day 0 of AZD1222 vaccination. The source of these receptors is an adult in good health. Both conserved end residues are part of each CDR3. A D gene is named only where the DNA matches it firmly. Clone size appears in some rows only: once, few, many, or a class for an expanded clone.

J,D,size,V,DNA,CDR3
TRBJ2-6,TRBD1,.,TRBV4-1,TGCGCCAGCAGCCCCCAGGGGGCGCAGGGGGCCAACGTCCTGACTTTC,CASSPQGAQGANVLTF
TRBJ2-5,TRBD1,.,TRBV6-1,TGTGCCAGCAGTGAACCTGGACAGGGTGAGAAGACCCAGTACTTC,CASSEPGQGEKTQYF
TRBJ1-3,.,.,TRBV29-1,TGCAGCGTTGAACCCATCTCTGGAAACACCATATATTTT,CSVEPISGNTIYF
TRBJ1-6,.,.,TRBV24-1,TGTGCCACATTCTGGGATAGGCGTCGCCCCAATTCACCCCTCCACTTT,CATFWDRRRPNSPLHF
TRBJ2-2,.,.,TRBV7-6,TGTGCCAGCAGCCACTCCGGAAACCGGGAGCTGTTTTTT,CASSHSGNRELFF
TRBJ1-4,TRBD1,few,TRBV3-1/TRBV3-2,TGTGCCAGCAGCGCACGACAGGGCACTAATGAAAAACTGTTTTTT,CASSARQGTNEKLFF
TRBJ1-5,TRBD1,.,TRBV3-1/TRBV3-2,TGTGCCAGCAGTCGTACAGGGGGAGACCAGCATTTT,CASSRTGGDQHF
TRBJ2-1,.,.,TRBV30,TGTGCCTGGAGCGGGACCTCTTTGGAGCAGTTCTTC,CAWSGTSLEQFF
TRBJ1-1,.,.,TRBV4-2,TGTGCCAGCAGCCAAGATGGGTTTGGGGGACGTGAAGCTTTCTTT,CASSQDGFGGREAFF
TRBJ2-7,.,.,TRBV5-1,TGCGCCAGCAGCTTGGTGGCAGGGACCTACGAGCAGTACTTC,CASSLVAGTYEQYF
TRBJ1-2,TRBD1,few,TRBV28,TGTGCCAGCAGTTTGGGACAGGGAGGAGGGACCTTC,CASSLGQGGGTF
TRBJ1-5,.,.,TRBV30,TGTGCCTGGAGTGTAGGATCTGGTCAGCCCCAGCATTTT,CAWSVGSGQPQHF
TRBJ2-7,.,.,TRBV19,TGTGCCAGTAGTATAGGGACAGCTTACGAGCAGTACTTC,CASSIGTAYEQYF
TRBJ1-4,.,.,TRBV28,TGTGCCAGCAGTTTTACCGGGACTCGAGAAAAACTGTTTTTT,CASSFTGTREKLFF
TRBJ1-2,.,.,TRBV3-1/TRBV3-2,TGTGCCAGCAGCCAAGTGGAAGGGGCTGGCTACACCTTC,CASSQVEGAGYTF
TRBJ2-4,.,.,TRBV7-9,TGTGCCAGCAGCTTAGGGACACTCGGCATTCAGTACTTC,CASSLGTLGIQYF
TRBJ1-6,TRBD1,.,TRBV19,TGTGCCAGTAGGAACCCCGGGACAGGGGATAATTCACCCCTCCACTTT,CASRNPGTGDNSPLHF
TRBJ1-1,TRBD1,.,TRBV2,TGTGCCAGCAGTGAAGGGAAGGGGGCGACTGAAGCTTTCTTT,CASSEGKGATEAFF
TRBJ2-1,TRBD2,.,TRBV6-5,TGTGCCAGCAGTTACAGGGGACTAGGCTCCTACAATGAGCAGTTCTTC,CASSYRGLGSYNEQFF
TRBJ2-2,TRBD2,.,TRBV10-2,TGCGCCAGCAGTGAGTCGGGAATAGCGGGGGGAAAAACCGGGGAGCTGTTTTTT,CASSESGIAGGKTGELFF
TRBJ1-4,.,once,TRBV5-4,TGTGCCAGCAGCTTGAAGAGGGGGAGATCTGCAACTAATGAAAAACTGTTTTTT,CASSLKRGRSATNEKLFF
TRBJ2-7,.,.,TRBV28,TGTGCCAGCAGTGGGGGAGGAACCTACGAGCAGTACTTC,CASSGGGTYEQYF
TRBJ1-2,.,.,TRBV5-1,TGCGCCAGCAGCTTGGATTTCTATGGCTACACCTTC,CASSLDFYGYTF
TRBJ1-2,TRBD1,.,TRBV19,TGTGCCAGTAGTATCTCTCAGGGGGCTAAAGGCTACACCTTC,CASSISQGAKGYTF
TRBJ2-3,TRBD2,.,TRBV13,TGTGCCAGCAGCTCTTCTAGCGGCTATAACACAGATACGCAGTATTTT,CASSSSSGYNTDTQYF
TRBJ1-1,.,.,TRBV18,TGTGCCAGCTCACCTAGATATGTGAACACTGAAGCTTTCTTT,CASSPRYVNTEAFF
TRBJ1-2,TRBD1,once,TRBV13,TGTGCCAGCAGCTTCTGGGACAGGGGCGGCTATGGCTACACCTTC,CASSFWDRGGYGYTF
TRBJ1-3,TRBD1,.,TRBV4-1,TGCGCCAGCAGCGACAGGGCTGGAAACACCATATATTTT,CASSDRAGNTIYF